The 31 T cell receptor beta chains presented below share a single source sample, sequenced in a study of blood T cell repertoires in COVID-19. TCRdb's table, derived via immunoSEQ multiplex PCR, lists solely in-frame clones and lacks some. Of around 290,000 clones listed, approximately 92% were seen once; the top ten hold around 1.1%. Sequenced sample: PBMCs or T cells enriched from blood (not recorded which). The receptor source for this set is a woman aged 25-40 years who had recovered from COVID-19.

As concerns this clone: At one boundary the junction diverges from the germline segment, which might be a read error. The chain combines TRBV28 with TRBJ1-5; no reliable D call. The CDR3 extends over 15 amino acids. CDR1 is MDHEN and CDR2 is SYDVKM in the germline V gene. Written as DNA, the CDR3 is TGTGCCAGCACTTTAAGGGATCTCGGGGATCAGCCCCAGCATTTT. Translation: CASTLRDLGDQPQHF.

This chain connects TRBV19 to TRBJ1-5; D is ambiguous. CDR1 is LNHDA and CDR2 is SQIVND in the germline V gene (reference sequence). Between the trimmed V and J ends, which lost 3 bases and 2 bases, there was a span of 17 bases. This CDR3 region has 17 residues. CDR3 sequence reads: CASSIWEGSAGNQPQHF. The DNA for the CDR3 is TGTGCCAGTAGTATCTGGGAGGGCTCCGCGGGCAATCAGCCCCAGCATTTT.

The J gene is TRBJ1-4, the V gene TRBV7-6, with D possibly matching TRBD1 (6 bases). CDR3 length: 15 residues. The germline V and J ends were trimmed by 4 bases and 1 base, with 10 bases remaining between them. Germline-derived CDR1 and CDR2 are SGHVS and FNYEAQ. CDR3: CASSYEQGTNEKLFF. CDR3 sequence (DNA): TGTGCCAGCAGCTATGAACAGGGAACTAATGAAAAACTGTTTTTT.

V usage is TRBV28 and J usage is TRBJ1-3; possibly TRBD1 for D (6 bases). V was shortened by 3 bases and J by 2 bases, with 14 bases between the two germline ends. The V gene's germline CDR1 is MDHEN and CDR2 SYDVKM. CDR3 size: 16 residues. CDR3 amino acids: CASSFRGLSTGNTIYF. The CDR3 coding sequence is TGTGCCAGCAGTTTCAGGGGTTTATCAACTGGAAACACCATATATTTT.

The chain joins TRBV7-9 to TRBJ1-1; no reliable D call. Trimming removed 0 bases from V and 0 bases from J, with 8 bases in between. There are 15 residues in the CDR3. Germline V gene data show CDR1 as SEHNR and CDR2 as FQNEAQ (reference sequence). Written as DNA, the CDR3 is TGTGCCAGCAGCTTAGCGCGGGGTATGAACACTGAAGCTTTCTTT. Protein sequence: CASSLARGMNTEAFF.

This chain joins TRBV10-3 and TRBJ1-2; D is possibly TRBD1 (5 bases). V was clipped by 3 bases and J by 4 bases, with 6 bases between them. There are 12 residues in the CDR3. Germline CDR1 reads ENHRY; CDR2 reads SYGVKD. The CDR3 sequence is CAISDDSYGYTF. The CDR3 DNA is TGTGCCATCAGTGACGACAGCTATGGCTACACCTTC.

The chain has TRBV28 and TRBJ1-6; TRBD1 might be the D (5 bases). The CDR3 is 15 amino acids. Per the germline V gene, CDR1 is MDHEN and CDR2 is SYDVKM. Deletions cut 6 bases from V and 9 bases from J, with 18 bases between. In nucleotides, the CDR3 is TGTGCCAGCAGCCCTCCAGACAGTTGGAGTTCACCCCTCCACTTT. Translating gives CASSPPDSWSSPLHF.

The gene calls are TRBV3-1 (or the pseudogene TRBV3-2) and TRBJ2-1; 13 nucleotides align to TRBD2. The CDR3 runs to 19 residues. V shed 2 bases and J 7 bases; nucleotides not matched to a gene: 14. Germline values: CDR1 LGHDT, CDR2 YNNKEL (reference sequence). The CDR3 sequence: CASSQPGQRTSGRNNEQFF. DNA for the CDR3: TGTGCCAGCAGCCAACCGGGACAGCGGACTAGCGGGAGAAATAATGAGCAGTTCTTC.

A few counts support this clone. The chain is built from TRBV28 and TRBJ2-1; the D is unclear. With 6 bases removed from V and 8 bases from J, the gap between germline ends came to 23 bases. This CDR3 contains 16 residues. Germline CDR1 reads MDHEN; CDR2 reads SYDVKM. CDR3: CASSDPAQLPRDEQFF. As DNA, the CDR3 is TGTGCCAGCAGCGACCCGGCGCAGTTACCCCGGGATGAGCAGTTCTTC.

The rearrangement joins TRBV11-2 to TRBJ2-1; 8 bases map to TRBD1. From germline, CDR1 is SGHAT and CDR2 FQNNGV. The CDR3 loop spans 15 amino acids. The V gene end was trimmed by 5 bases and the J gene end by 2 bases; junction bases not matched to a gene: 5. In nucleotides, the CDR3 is TGTGCCAGCAGCCCCAGGACAGGGACCTACAATGAGCAGTTCTTC. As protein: CASSPRTGTYNEQFF.

The CDR3 here is CASKEGDGQGNYGYTF. The CDR3 bases are TGTGCCAGCAAGGAAGGAGACGGACAAGGCAACTATGGCTACACCTTC. This rearrangement joins TRBV21-1 to TRBJ1-2; TRBD1, the table's D call, lacks a check against the DNA. TRBV21-1 counts as a pseudogene. The CDR3 spans 16 residues.

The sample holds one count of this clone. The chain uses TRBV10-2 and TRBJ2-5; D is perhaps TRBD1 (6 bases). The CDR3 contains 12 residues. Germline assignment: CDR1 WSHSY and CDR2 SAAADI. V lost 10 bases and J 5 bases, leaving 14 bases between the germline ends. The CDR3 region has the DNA TGCGCCACCAGACAGGTGGAGGAGACCCAGTACTTC. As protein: CATRQVEETQYF.

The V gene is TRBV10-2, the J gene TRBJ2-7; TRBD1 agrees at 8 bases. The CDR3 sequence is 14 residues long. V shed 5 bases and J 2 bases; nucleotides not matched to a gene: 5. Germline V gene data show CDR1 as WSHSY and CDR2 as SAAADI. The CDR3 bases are TGCGCCAGCAGTTTAGCAGGGGGCCCCTACGAGCAGTACTTC. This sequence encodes CASSLAGGPYEQYF.

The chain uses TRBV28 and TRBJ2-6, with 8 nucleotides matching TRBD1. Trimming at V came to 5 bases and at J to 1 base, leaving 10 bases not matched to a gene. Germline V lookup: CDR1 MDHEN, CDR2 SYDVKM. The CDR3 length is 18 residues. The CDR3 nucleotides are TGTGCCAGCAGTCCGGTGACAGGGGCGCGGTCTGGGGCCAACGTCCTGACTTTC. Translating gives CASSPVTGARSGANVLTF. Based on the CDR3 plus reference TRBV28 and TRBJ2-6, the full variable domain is DVKVTQSSRYLVKRTGEKVFLECVQDMDHENMFWYRQDPGLGLRLIYFSYDVKMKEKGDIPEGYSVSREKKERFSLILESASTNQTSMYLCASSPVTGARSGANVLTFGAGSRLTVL.

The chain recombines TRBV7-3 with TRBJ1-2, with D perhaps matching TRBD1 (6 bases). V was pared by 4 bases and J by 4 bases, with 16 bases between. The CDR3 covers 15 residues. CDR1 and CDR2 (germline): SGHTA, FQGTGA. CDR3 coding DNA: TGTGCCAGCAGCTCCACAGGGTCATCGGGCTATGGCTACACCTTC. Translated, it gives CASSSTGSSGYGYTF.

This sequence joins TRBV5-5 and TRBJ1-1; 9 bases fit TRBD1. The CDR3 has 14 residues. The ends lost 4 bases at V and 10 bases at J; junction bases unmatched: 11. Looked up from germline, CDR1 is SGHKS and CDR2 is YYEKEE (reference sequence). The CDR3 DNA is TGTGCCAGCAGCAGGGGACAGGGTATAAGTATAGCTTTCTTT. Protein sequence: CASSRGQGISIAFF.

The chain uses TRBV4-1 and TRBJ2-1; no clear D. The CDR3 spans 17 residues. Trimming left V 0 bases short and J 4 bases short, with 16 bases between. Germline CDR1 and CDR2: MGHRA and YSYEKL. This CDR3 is CASSQDRLVGIYNEQFF. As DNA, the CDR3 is TGCGCCAGCAGCCAAGATCGGCTAGTGGGTATATACAATGAGCAGTTCTTC.

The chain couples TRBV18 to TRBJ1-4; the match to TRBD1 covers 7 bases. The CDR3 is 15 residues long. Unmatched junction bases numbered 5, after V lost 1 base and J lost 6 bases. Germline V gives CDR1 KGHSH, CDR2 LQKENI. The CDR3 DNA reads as TGTGCCAGCTCACCACACGAGGGGGCAGATGAAAAACTGTTTTTT. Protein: CASSPHEGADEKLFF.

The CDR3 region is CASSLRGQGTDTQYF. CDR3 nucleotides: TGTGCCAGCAGTCTGAGGGGACAGGGAACAGATACGCAGTATTTT. The V gene is TRBV28, the J gene TRBJ2-3; 9 nucleotides line up with TRBD1. The CDR3 is 15 residues long. In germline, CDR1 is MDHEN, CDR2 SYDVKM. Trimming took 5 bases from V and 3 from J; bases not matched to a gene: 6.

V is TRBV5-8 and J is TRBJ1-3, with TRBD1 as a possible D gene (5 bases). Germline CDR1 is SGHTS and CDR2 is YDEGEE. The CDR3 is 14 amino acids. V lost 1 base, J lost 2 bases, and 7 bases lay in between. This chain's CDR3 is CASSLWGAGNTIYF. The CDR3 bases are TGTGCCAGCAGCTTGTGGGGGGCTGGAAACACCATATATTTT.

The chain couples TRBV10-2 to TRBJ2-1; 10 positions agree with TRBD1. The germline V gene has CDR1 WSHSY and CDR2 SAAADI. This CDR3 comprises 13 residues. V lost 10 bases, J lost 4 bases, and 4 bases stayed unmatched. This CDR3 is CATGTGAYNEQFF. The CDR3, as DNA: TGCGCCACCGGGACAGGGGCATACAATGAGCAGTTCTTC.

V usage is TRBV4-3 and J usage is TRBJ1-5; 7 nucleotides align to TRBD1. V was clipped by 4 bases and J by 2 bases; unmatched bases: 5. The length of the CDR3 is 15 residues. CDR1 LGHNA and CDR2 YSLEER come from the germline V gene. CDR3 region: CASSPGTARNQPQHF. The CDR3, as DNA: TGCGCCAGCAGCCCCGGGACAGCCCGCAATCAGCCCCAGCATTTT.

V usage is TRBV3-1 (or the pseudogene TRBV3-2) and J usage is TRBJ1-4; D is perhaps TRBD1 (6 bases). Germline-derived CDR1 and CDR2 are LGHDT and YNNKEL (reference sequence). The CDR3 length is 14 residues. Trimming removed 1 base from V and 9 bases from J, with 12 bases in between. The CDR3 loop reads CASSQAAQGKKLFF. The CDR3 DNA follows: TGTGCCAGCAGCCAAGCCGCCCAGGGGAAAAAACTGTTTTTT.

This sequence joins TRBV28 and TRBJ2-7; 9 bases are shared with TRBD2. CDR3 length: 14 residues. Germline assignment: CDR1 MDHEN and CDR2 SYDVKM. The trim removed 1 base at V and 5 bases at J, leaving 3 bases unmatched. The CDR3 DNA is TGTGCCAGCAGTTTATTTAGCGGGAGCAACGAGCAGTACTTC. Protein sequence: CASSLFSGSNEQYF.

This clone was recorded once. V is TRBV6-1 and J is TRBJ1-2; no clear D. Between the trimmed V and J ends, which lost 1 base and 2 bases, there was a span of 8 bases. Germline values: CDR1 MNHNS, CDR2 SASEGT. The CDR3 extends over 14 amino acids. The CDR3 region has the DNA TGTGCCAGCAGTGAAGGCCCGGTGAACTATGGCTACACCTTC. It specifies CASSEGPVNYGYTF.

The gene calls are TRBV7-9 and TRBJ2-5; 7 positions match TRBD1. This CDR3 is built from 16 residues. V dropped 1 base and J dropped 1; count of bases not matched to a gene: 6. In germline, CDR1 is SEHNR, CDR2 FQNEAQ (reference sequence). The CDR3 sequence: CASSLDLSGGQETQYF. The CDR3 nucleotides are TGTGCCAGCAGCTTAGACCTGTCAGGGGGCCAAGAGACCCAGTACTTC.

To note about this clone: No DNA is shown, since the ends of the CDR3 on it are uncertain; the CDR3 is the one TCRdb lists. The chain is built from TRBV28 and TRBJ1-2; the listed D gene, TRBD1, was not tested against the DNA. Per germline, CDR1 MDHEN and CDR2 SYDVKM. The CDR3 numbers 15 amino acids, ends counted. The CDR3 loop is CASSSSGQGINGYTF.

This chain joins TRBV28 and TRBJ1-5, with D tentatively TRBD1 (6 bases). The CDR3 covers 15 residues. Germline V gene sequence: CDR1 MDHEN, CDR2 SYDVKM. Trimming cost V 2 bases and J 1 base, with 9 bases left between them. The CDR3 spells CASSLEGVSNQPQHF. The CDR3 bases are TGTGCCAGCAGTTTAGAGGGGGTAAGCAATCAGCCCCAGCATTTT.

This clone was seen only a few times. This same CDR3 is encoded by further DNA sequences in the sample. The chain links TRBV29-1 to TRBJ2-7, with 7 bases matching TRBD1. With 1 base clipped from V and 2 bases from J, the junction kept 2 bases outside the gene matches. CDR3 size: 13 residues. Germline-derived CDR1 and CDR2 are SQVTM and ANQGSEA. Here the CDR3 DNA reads TGCAGCGTTGAAGGACAGGGAGCCTACGAGCAGTACTTC. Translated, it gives CSVEGQGAYEQYF.

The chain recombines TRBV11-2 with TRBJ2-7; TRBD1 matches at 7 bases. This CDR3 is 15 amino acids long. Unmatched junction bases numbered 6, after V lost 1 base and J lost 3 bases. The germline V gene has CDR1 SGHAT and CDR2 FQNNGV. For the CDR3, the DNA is TGTGCCAGCAGCTTAGGAGGGACAGCCGTCTACGAGCAGTACTTC. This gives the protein CASSLGGTAVYEQYF.

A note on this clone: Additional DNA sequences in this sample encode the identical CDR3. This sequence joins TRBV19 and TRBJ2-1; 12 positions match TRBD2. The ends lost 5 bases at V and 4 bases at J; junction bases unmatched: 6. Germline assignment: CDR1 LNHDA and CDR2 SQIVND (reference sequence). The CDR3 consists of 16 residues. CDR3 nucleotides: TGTGCCAGTAGTCTCCTAGCGGGAGGGCTTTACAATGAGCAGTTCTTC. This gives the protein CASSLLAGGLYNEQFF.